Listed below are T cell receptor beta chains from one sample, sequenced in a study of blood T cell repertoires in COVID-19. Some clones are missing from TCRdb's copy, which holds only in-frame ones; the method was immunoSEQ multiplex PCR. The profile shows 450,000 or so clones, 70% to 90% of them singletons. Sequences were obtained from peripheral blood. These receptor sequences come from a man aged 18 to 29 with COVID-19, enrolled during active disease. Each CDR3 is given with its conserved first and last residue. D genes are given only for firm matches. Only some rows state a clone size, as once, few, many or a class for expanded clones.

cdr3_aa cdr3_nt v_call clone_size d_call cdr3_length j_call
CASSFRGVRANVLTF TGTGCCAGCAGTTTCAGGGGGGTTCGAGCCAACGTCCTGACTTTC TRBV28 once NA 15 TRBJ2-6
CASRGGGYEQYF TGTGCCAGCAGAGGGGGTGGTTACGAGCAGTACTTC TRBV2 NA NA 12 TRBJ2-7
CASSSPGGPGYTF TGTGCCAGCAGTTCCCCGGGAGGGCCTGGCTACACCTTC TRBV6-6 NA NA 13 TRBJ1-2
CAWSPTGENTEAFF TGTGCCTGGAGTCCGACAGGGGAGAACACTGAAGCTTTCTTT TRBV30 few TRBD1 14 TRBJ1-1
CASTLAGAADTQYF TGTGCCAGCACACTAGCGGGAGCGGCAGATACGCAGTATTTT TRBV2 NA TRBD2 14 TRBJ2-3
CASRGGSPDTQYF TGTGCCTCTCGAGGCGGGAGTCCGGATACGCAGTATTTT TRBV7-2 NA TRBD2 13 TRBJ2-3
CATTLDEAGNTIYF TGTGCCACAACCCTGGATGAGGCTGGAAACACCATATATTTT TRBV15 once NA 14 TRBJ1-3
CASSDPGGSFYEQYF TGTGCCAGCAGCGACCCAGGGGGCTCCTTCTACGAGCAGTACTTC TRBV5-8 NA TRBD1 15 TRBJ2-7
CASSISGREQETQYF TGTGCCAGCAGCATTAGCGGGAGGGAACAAGAGACCCAGTACTTC TRBV6-5 NA TRBD2 15 TRBJ2-5
CASSDSNYSNQPQHF TGTGCCAGCAGTGACTCGAACTATAGCAATCAGCCCCAGCATTTT TRBV6-4 NA NA 15 TRBJ1-5
CASSTIKGGAGQYEQYF TGTGCCAGCAGCACCATAAAGGGGGGAGCGGGACAATACGAGCAGTACTTC TRBV9 once NA 17 TRBJ2-7
CASSHSYEQYF TGTGCCAGCAGTCACAGCTACGAGCAGTACTTC TRBV2 NA NA 11 TRBJ2-7
CASSFQDRDYGYTF TGTGCCAGCAGCTTCCAGGACAGGGATTATGGCTACACCTTC TRBV5-6 NA TRBD1 14 TRBJ1-2
CASSYEQAEYTEAFF TGTGCCAGCAGCTATGAACAGGCCGAGTACACTGAAGCTTTCTTT TRBV5-5 NA NA 15 TRBJ1-1
CASSDRTSADTQYF TGTGCCAGCAGCGACCGGACTAGCGCAGATACGCAGTATTTT TRBV7-9 few TRBD2 14 TRBJ2-3
CASSSVRETQYF TGTGCCAGCAGCTCGGTTAGAGAGACCCAGTACTTC TRBV7-9 few NA 12 TRBJ2-5
CASSSAGAGTYGYTF TGTGCCAGCAGCTCCGCGGGCGCAGGCACCTATGGCTACACCTTC TRBV6-5 NA NA 15 TRBJ1-2
CASPPSAGSYEQYF TGTGCCTCTCCCCCCTCGGCAGGCTCCTACGAGCAGTACTTC TRBV21-1 NA NA 14 TRBJ2-7
CASSLSGQGSYEQYF TGTGCCAGCAGCTTATCGGGACAGGGTTCCTACGAGCAGTACTTC TRBV5-6 NA TRBD1 15 TRBJ2-7
CASRDTSVDEQYF TGTGCCAGCAGGGACACTAGCGTGGACGAGCAGTACTTC TRBV11-3 NA TRBD2 13 TRBJ2-7
CASSQRGEVHNEQFF TGTGCCAGCAGCCAACGGGGAGAGGTCCACAATGAGCAGTTCTTC TRBV3-1/TRBV3-2 NA NA 15 TRBJ2-1
CASRGGGPPTDTQYF TGTGCCAGTAGAGGGGGGGGGCCCCCCACAGATACGCAGTATTTT TRBV19 few NA 15 TRBJ2-3
CASSQGLNTAYEQYF TGCGCCAGCAGCCAAGGCTTAAACACAGCCTACGAGCAGTACTTC TRBV4-1 many NA 15 TRBJ2-7
CASSSSENQPQHF TGTGCCAGCTCGTCGAGTGAAAATCAGCCCCAGCATTTT TRBV18 NA NA 13 TRBJ1-5
CASTPGQVYEQYF TGTGCCAGCACACCGGGACAGGTTTACGAGCAGTACTTC TRBV7-9 many TRBD1 13 TRBJ2-7
CASSETSSGYKDTQYF TGTGCCAGCAGTGAAACATCTAGCGGGTATAAGGATACGCAGTATTTT TRBV6-1 NA TRBD2 16 TRBJ2-3
CASSLGARGYLTDTQYF TGCGCCAGCAGCTTGGGGGCCAGGGGATACCTCACAGATACGCAGTATTTT TRBV5-1 NA NA 17 TRBJ2-3
CASSRDRGHEQYF TGTGCCAGCAGCCGGGACAGGGGCCACGAGCAGTACTTC TRBV11-3 NA TRBD1 13 TRBJ2-7
CATSPPGDTGNTIYF TGTGCCACCAGCCCACCAGGGGACACTGGAAACACCATATATTTT TRBV15 NA NA 15 TRBJ1-3
CASSTTGYEQYF TGTGCCAGCAGCACGACAGGATACGAGCAGTACTTC TRBV7-9 NA NA 12 TRBJ2-7
CASSDSSSGGANEQFF TGTGCCAGCAGTGACTCGTCGAGCGGGGGGGCAAATGAGCAGTTCTTC TRBV6-4 NA TRBD2 16 TRBJ2-1
CASSNQGLAGNNEQFF TGTGCCAGCTCAAACCAAGGACTAGCGGGAAACAATGAGCAGTTCTTC TRBV18 NA TRBD2 16 TRBJ2-1
CASSVAGAGVNTGELFF TGTGCCAGCAGCGTAGCAGGAGCGGGGGTTAACACCGGGGAGCTGTTTTTT TRBV9 once TRBD2 17 TRBJ2-2
CASFPQGEFSNQPQHF TGCGCCAGCTTCCCACAGGGGGAATTTAGCAATCAGCCCCAGCATTTT TRBV23-1 NA TRBD1 16 TRBJ1-5
CARVPTGANYGYTF TGCGCCAGGGTGCCAACAGGGGCTAACTATGGCTACACCTTC TRBV10-1 NA TRBD1 14 TRBJ1-2
CASSFSGQGTYEQYF TGTGCCAGCAGCTTTTCGGGACAGGGCACCTACGAGCAGTACTTC TRBV7-2 once TRBD1 15 TRBJ2-7
CASSQDLAGVPPYEQYF TGTGCCAGCAGCCAAGATCTAGCGGGAGTCCCCCCTTACGAGCAGTACTTC TRBV4-2 NA TRBD2 17 TRBJ2-7
CASSAGQGPSNSGNTIYF TGTGCCAGCAGTGCCGGGCAGGGGCCATCTAACTCTGGAAACACCATATATTTT TRBV2 NA NA 18 TRBJ1-3
CASRVDRGSNQPQHF TGTGCCAGCAGAGTGGACAGGGGGAGCAATCAGCCCCAGCATTTT TRBV6-5 NA TRBD1 15 TRBJ1-5
CASSPLWDSGTLHF TGTGCCAGCAGTCCACTATGGGACAGTGGCACCCTCCACTTT TRBV27 NA TRBD1 14 TRBJ1-6
CASSQESLGLATYF TGTGCCAGCAGCCAAGAGTCCCTGGGCTTAGCGACGTACTTC TRBV3-1/TRBV3-2 NA NA 14 TRBJ2-7
CASSMDRGDCTF TGTGCCAGCAGCATGGACAGGGGAGATTGCACCTTC TRBV7-9 NA TRBD1 12 TRBJ1-2
CASSPIFSNQPQHF TGTGCCAGCAGCCCCATTTTTAGCAATCAGCCCCAGCATTTT TRBV27 many NA 14 TRBJ1-5
CASSKGQGVSNSPLHF TGTGCCAGCAGCAAGGGACAGGGTGTATCTAATTCACCCCTCCACTTT TRBV7-9 once TRBD1 16 TRBJ1-6
CASTVSGNTIYF TGTGCCAGCACAGTCTCTGGAAACACCATATATTTT TRBV3-1/TRBV3-2 NA NA 12 TRBJ1-3
CASSSAGDTGELFF TGTGCCAGCAGCTCAGCAGGGGACACCGGGGAGCTGTTTTTT TRBV7-9 few NA 14 TRBJ2-2
CASSLPGTVRHEQYF TGTGCCAGCAGCCTCCCTGGGACTGTCAGGCACGAGCAGTACTTC TRBV7-8 NA NA 15 TRBJ2-7
CASSLRQGASYEQYF TGCGCCAGCAGCTTGCGGCAGGGGGCATCCTACGAGCAGTACTTC TRBV5-1 NA TRBD1 15 TRBJ2-7
CASSQLSGVGYNEQFF TGTGCCAGCAGCCAATTGTCGGGGGTCGGTTACAATGAGCAGTTCTTC TRBV3-1/TRBV3-2 NA NA 16 TRBJ2-1
CASSTGSGTGGQETQYF TGTGCCAGCAGCACTGGTTCCGGGACAGGGGGCCAAGAGACCCAGTACTTC TRBV5-5 NA TRBD1 17 TRBJ2-5
CAWSTTRVAGANVLTF TGTGCCTGGAGTACAACCAGGGTTGCTGGGGCCAACGTCCTGACTTTC TRBV30 NA NA 16 TRBJ2-6
CASSIGPGHFYGYTF TGTGCCAGCAGTATAGGCCCGGGACACTTCTATGGCTACACCTTC TRBV6-5 NA NA 15 TRBJ1-2
CASSFTSGNEQFF TGTGCCAGCAGCTTTACTAGCGGGAATGAGCAGTTCTTC TRBV5-4 once TRBD2 13 TRBJ2-1
CASSLGASVIEETQYF TGTGCCAGCAGCTTAGGGGCTAGCGTGATTGAAGAGACCCAGTACTTC TRBV7-9 NA NA 16 TRBJ2-5
CASSSRDTNTEAFF TGCGCCAGCAGCTCCCGGGACACGAACACTGAAGCTTTCTTT TRBV5-1 NA NA 14 TRBJ1-1